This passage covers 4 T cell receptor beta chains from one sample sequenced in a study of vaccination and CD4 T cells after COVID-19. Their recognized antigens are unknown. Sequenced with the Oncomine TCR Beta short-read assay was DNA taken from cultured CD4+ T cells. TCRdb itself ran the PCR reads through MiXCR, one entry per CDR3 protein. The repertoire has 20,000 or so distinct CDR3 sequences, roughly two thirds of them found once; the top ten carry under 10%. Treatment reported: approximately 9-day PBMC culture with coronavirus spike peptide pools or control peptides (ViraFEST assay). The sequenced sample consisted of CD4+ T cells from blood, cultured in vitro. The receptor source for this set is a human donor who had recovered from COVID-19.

CDR3 DNA sequence: TGTGCCAGCAGCCAATCAGCGGGACTCACCGGGGAGCTGTTTTTT. Amino acid sequence: CASSQSAGLTGELFF. This chain uses TRBV7-9 with TRBJ2-2, with 7 nucleotides matching TRBD2. V lost 5 bases, J lost 4 bases, and 7 bases stayed unmatched. Germline CDR1 is SEHNR and CDR2 is FQNEAQ (reference sequence). This CDR3 spans 15 amino acids.

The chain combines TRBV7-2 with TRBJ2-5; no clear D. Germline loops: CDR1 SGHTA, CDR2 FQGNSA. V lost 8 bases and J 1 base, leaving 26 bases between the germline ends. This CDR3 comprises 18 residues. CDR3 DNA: TGTGCCAGCGCCCCTGGGCAGTTAATTCCTAGTTTCCAAGAGACCCAGTACTTC. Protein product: CASAPGQLIPSFQETQYF.

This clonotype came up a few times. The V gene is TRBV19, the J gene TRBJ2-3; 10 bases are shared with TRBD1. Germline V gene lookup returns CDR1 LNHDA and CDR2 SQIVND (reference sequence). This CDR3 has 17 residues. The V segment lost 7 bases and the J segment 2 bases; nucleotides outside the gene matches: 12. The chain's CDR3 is CASTNPIGTGDTDTQYF. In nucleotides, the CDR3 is TGTGCCAGTACCAACCCCATCGGGACAGGGGACACAGATACGCAGTATTTT.

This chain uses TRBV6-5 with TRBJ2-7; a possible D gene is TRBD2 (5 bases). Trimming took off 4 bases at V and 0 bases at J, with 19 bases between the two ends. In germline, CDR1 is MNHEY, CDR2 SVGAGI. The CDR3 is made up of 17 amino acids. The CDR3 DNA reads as TGTGCCAGCAGTTTAGGTAATCGGGGTTACTACTCCTACGAGCAGTACTTC. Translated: CASSLGNRGYYSYEQYF.